These 8 T cell receptor beta chains were sequenced from one sample in a study of blood T cell repertoires in COVID-19. Profiled with immunoSEQ multiplex PCR; TCRdb holds only in-frame clones, not every one. Of roughly 220,000 clones in the sample, around three quarters were seen once. What was sequenced was peripheral blood. These receptors all stem from a woman aged 65 to 85 with acute or convalescent COVID-19.

This clone was counted only a few times. This chain links TRBV24-1 with TRBJ2-3; D is ambiguous. The CDR3 covers 15 residues. Trimming pared 0 bases from V and 5 bases from J, leaving 11 bases between. Germline lookup yields CDR1 KGHDR and CDR2 SFDVKD. CDR3 nucleotide sequence: TGTGCCACCAGTGATTTGCAGGAAAGGAAAGATACGCAGTATTTT. This encodes CATSDLQERKDTQYF.

This chain uses TRBV13 with TRBJ2-1, with D perhaps matching TRBD2 (5 bases). Germline CDR1 reads PRHDT; CDR2 reads FYEKMQ (reference sequence). V was cut by 5 bases and J by 8 bases, with 10 bases left in between. The CDR3 consists of 12 residues. The CDR3 spells CASSPSFDEQFF. In nucleotides, the CDR3 is TGTGCCAGCAGCCCTAGCTTTGATGAGCAGTTCTTC. Full variable domain (outside the CDR3, taken from reference TRBV13 and TRBJ2-1): AAGVIQSPRHLIKEKRETATLKCYPIPRHDTVYWYQQGPGQDPQFLISFYEKMQSDKGSIPDRFSAQQFSDYHSELNMSSLELGDSALYFCASSPSFDEQFFGPGTRLTVL.

The rearrangement links TRBV24-1 to TRBJ2-1; 13 nucleotides line up with TRBD2. The CDR3 covers 16 residues. The V gene's germline CDR1 is KGHDR and CDR2 SFDVKD. The J segment lost 2 bases and the V segment lost 3 bases, leaving 0 bases of the junction unmatched. The CDR3 sequence: CATSDGTSGAYNEQFF. Written as DNA, the CDR3 is TGTGCCACCAGTGATGGGACTAGCGGGGCCTACAATGAGCAGTTCTTC.

The chain links TRBV19 to TRBJ2-1, with TRBD2 as a possible D gene (5 bases). The V and J ends lost 3 bases and 0 bases respectively, with 9 bases between them. Germline V lookup: CDR1 LNHDA, CDR2 SQIVND (reference sequence). The CDR3 is 15 residues long. The CDR3 sequence: CASSIGESSYNEQFF. The CDR3 region has the DNA TGTGCCAGTAGTATTGGGGAGAGCTCCTACAATGAGCAGTTCTTC.

This chain uses TRBV6-1 with TRBJ2-1, with 7 bases aligning to TRBD2. The germline V gene encodes CDR1 MNHNS and CDR2 SASEGT. CDR3 size: 16 residues. The V segment lost 0 bases and the J segment 1 base; nucleotides outside the gene matches: 3. CDR3 sequence (DNA): TGTGCCAGCAGTGAAGCGCGGGGGACTTCCTACAATGAGCAGTTCTTC. It yields the protein CASSEARGTSYNEQFF.

The rearrangement uses TRBV5-4 and TRBJ2-7; D is possibly TRBD1 (7 bases). The germline gives CDR1 SGHNT, CDR2 YYREEE (reference sequence). The CDR3 is 15 residues long. Trimming removed 2 bases at V and 5 bases at J, with 17 bases between. CDR3 bases: TGTGCCAGCAGCTTTCTCAGGGGGGAAAGTAACGAGCAGTACTTC. It specifies CASSFLRGESNEQYF.

Comments on this clone: A read error may account for a junction end that differs from germline. The J gene is TRBJ1-2, the V gene TRBV4-1; tentatively, D is TRBD1 (6 bases). This CDR3 has 13 residues. In germline, CDR1 is MGHRA, CDR2 YSYEKL. This CDR3 is CASSQEGHYGYTF. The CDR3 DNA reads TGCGCCAGCAGCCAAGAGGGACACTACGGCTACACCTTC.

This chain joins TRBV5-1 and TRBJ1-1; D not resolved. The CDR3 has 14 residues. The germline gives CDR1 SGHRS, CDR2 YFSETQ. V was trimmed by 3 bases and J by 0 bases, leaving 9 bases between them. The CDR3 loop reads CASSSTPMNTEAFF. For the CDR3, the DNA is TGCGCCAGCAGCTCGACACCTATGAACACTGAAGCTTTCTTT.